This TCR beta chain was retrieved from a study of blood T cell repertoires in COVID-19 (dated by TCRdb to 2020 to 2021). Regarding the complete study: The collaborator samples originated in the United States, Italy and Spain and spanned the acute and convalescent phases of COVID-19. The material from the prospective study consisted of cDNA or gDNA derived from T cells, B-cell-depleted T cells, or PBMCs. Deeply sampled blood TCRbeta repertoires from subjects exposed to, actively infected with, or recovered from COVID-19 were included in the dataset. The repertoires were released in a freely available public database intended as a resource for research on the immune response to SARS-CoV-2. The samples were drawn from the first 160 participants of the ongoing ImmuneRACE study and from some 1,300 subjects provided by 6 global collaborators. Nearly every sample came with metadata listing a de-identified subject ID, COVID-19 status, age in years and sex. HLA class I and class II types, where available, came from metadata supplied by the sample provider rather than from assay-based typing.

The CDR3 starts with the cysteine, ends with the phenylalanine, and has 13 residues. Of the read, only the CDR3 DNA is kept; its 39 bases are in frame from base 1. V and J are truncated by 6 bases and 7 bases respectively, leaving an intervening sequence of 15 bases. As encoded in the germline V gene (reference sequence), CDR1 is WNHNN while CDR2 is SYGVQD. For this clone: Its antigen is currently not known. No quality values exist for individual bases; no much larger clone is one base distant.

Here is what the overall study found, with its caveats: Clinical and demographic metadata were provided uncurated, with the amount varying by source and participant.

Participants in the prospective study were enrolled through a virtual design, were aged about 18 to 90 years, and lived in under 25 United States geographic areas. To assign participants to cohorts, the prospective study relied on clinical history that participants themselves reported in a screening survey and a study questionnaire. Exposed participants had been in contact, within 2 weeks of entering the study, with a person who had a PCR-confirmed or clinician-diagnosed case of COVID-19. Mobile phlebotomists in the prospective study collected whole blood, serum and a nasopharyngeal or oropharyngeal swab from every participant. Participants in the prospective study had the option to provide additional blood draws and questionnaires over a roughly 2-month period. Prospective study blood samples were shipped either frozen or at room temperature before DNA extraction. TCRbeta CDR3 regions were amplified from genomic DNA by means of the immunoSEQ Assay, a bias-controlled multiplex PCR. Per the original workflow: Within the assay, amplification of reference gene primers was used to estimate how many nucleated cells each sample contained. Sequence reads were collapsed and filtered to measure the absolute abundance of every unique TCRbeta CDR3 rearrangement. For each sample, productive Simpson clonality was calculated by taking the square root of Simpson's diversity index across productive rearrangements. The source is immuneACCESS, and TCRdb retained only in-frame sequences with V and J called. Part of the clones is not carried over; for the studies checked, unresolved V genes explain less than half of this, and the remainder is unexplained. That table gives V, J and clone size, and the DNA gave D and trimming. Counted in this sample were hundreds of thousands of clones; around 82% of them appeared once. The ten largest clones take up approximately 4.9% of the sample.

This TCR was recovered from a woman between 50 and 59 years old who had been exposed to COVID-19. Sequencing was performed on PBMCs or T cells enriched from blood (not recorded which). Rearrangement joined TRBV10-1 to TRBJ2-5, with the D segment identity uncertain. The bases are TGCGCCAGCAGCCCCGTCTCTCGAGGGACCCAGTACTTC. It specifies CASSPVSRGTQYF.